These 10 T cell receptor beta chains came from one sample sequenced in a study of T cells in Graves' hyperthyroidism and ophthalmopathy. RNA transcripts provided the source from which TCR beta CDR3 regions were amplified. An initial round of RT-PCR targeting the TCR CDR3 relied on the HTBI primer set. Using its own MiXCR run on the multiplex PCR reads, TCRdb lists one record per CDR3 protein. The sample contains roughly 640,000 distinct CDR3 sequences, around 16% of which appear only once. What was sequenced was blood. All receptors derive from a woman between 40 and 55 years old with Graves' ophthalmopathy.

V and J are TRBV20-1 and TRBJ2-5; weak D call: TRBD1 (5 bases). Germline CDR1 reads DFQATT; CDR2 reads SNEGSKA (reference sequence). V lost 3 bases, J lost 2 bases, and 19 bases lay in between. The CDR3 has 16 amino acids. CDR3: CSARSPGFGAQETQYF. The CDR3 DNA reads as TGCAGTGCTAGGTCCCCTGGTTTTGGGGCACAAGAGACCCAGTACTTC.

The CDR3 sequence is CASSEPGQGNTEAFF. The CDR3 nucleotides are TGTGCCAGCAGTGAACCGGGACAGGGGAACACTGAAGCTTTCTTT. The V gene is TRBV6-1, the J gene TRBJ1-1, with 9 bases identical to TRBD1. V dropped 2 bases and J dropped 1; count of bases not matched to a gene: 2. The CDR3 extends over 15 amino acids. CDR1 is MNHNS, CDR2 SASEGT, per germline.

This clonotype was recorded at least ten times. V and J are TRBV6-1 and TRBJ1-4, with 7 bases identical to TRBD1. The CDR3 spans 17 residues. Trimming took 7 bases from V and 0 from J; bases not matched to a gene: 11. Germline values: CDR1 MNHNS, CDR2 SASEGT. The CDR3 DNA reads as TGTGCCAGCATGAGGGACAGTAGGACGGCAACTAATGAAAAACTGTTTTTT. Translation: CASMRDSRTATNEKLFF.

This CDR3 reads CASSERGYTF. The DNA of the CDR3 is TGTGCCAGCAGTGAACGTGGCTACACCTTC. The chain recombines TRBV6-1 with TRBJ1-2; D remains unclear. CDR1 and CDR2 (germline): MNHNS, SASEGT. The CDR3 contains 10 residues. V dropped 2 bases and J dropped 7 bases, with 2 bases sitting between them.

This clonotype was detected many times. This chain links TRBV5-6 with TRBJ2-3, with D uncertain. The ends were cut back, 1 base at V and 2 bases at J, with 5 bases in the middle. Looked up from germline, CDR1 is SGHDT and CDR2 is YYEEEE. The CDR3 has 13 amino acids. This CDR3 is CASSLTLTDTQYF. In DNA form, the CDR3 reads TGTGCCAGCAGCTTGACCCTCACAGATACGCAGTATTTT.

This clonotype was seen more than once but under ten times. This rearrangement joins TRBV2 to TRBJ2-7; D is possibly TRBD1 (6 bases). V shed 7 bases and J shed 1 base, with 14 bases lying between them. CDR3 size: 14 residues. Per the germline V gene, CDR1 is SNHLY and CDR2 is FYNNEI. The CDR3 protein is CASTRDTDSYEQYF. CDR3 sequence (DNA): TGTGCCAGCACCCGGGACACAGATTCCTACGAGCAGTACTTC.

Details on this clonotype: A read error may explain this, as a much larger clone is one base away. V and J are TRBV5-1 and TRBJ2-7; D not certain. Germline assignment: CDR1 SGHRS and CDR2 YFSETQ. The CDR3 covers 12 residues. The CDR3 nucleotides read TGTGCCAGCAGCATAGGCTCTCGTTCGCAGTACTTC. Protein: CASSIGSRSQYF.

Many counts were recorded for this clonotype. V and J are TRBV6-5 and TRBJ2-1, with D tentatively TRBD2 (6 bases). The germline V and J ends were trimmed by 0 bases and 8 bases, with 17 bases remaining between them. The CDR3 spans 16 residues. Germline CDR1 is MNHEY and CDR2 is SVGAGI. The CDR3 coding sequence is TGTGCCAGCAGTTACTCAAGGGCAGGGAGGTGGGATGAGCAGTTCTTC. Amino acids: CASSYSRAGRWDEQFF.

This clonotype was counted ten times or more. V usage is TRBV10-1 and J usage is TRBJ2-7; D may be TRBD1 (5 bases). The CDR3 has 14 amino acids. V lost 4 bases and J 0 bases, leaving 10 bases between the germline ends. Germline V gene sequence: CDR1 WNHNN, CDR2 SYGVQD (reference sequence). The CDR3 loop is CASSAGSSSYEQYF. In DNA form, the CDR3 reads TGCGCCAGCAGTGCAGGGTCCAGCTCCTACGAGCAGTACTTC.

This clonotype has at least ten counts. The chain has TRBV12-3 or TRBV12-4 and TRBJ1-5; no firm D call. V was shortened by 5 bases and J by 3 bases, with 8 bases between the two germline ends. This CDR3 has 13 residues. The CDR3 DNA sequence: TGTGCCAGCAGTACCACGGCCAATCAGCCCCAGCATTTT. Protein: CASSTTANQPQHF.